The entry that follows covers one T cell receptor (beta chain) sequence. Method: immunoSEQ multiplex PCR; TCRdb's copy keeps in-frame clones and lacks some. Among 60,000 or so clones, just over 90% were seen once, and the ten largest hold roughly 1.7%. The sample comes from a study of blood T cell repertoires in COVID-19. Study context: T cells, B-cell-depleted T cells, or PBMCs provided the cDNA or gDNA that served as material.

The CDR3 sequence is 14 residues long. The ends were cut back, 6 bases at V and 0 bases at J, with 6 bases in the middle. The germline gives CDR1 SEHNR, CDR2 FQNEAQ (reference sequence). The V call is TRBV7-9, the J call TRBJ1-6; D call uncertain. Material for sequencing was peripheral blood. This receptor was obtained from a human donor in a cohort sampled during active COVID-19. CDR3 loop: CASRPGSYNSPLHF. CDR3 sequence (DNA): TGTGCCAGCAGGCCGGGCTCCTATAATTCACCCCTCCACTTT.